Many counts were recorded for the clone carrying this TCR beta chain. The sample comes from a study of beta chain features in type 1 diabetes. Sequenced material consisted of expressed TCRB transcripts (all of the isolated RNA was reverse transcribed). Assay used: immunoSEQ multiplex PCR; TCRdb lists only in-frame clones, some missing. The table shows fewer than 400,000 clones, with roughly 8% occurring only once. Per donor, one heparinised blood draw averaged roughly 110 mL. In germline, CDR1 is SGDLS, CDR2 YYNGEE. There are 16 residues in the CDR3. V lost 0 bases to trimming and J lost 10 bases, with 22 bases between them.

The rearrangement uses TRBV9 and TRBJ1-1; tentative D call: TRBD1 (5 bases). This TCR was recovered from a woman aged 18-29 years in good health. The sample was central memory CD4+ T cells from blood. Here the CDR3 reads CASSVVDTGTQMLAFF. CDR3 sequence (DNA): TGTGCCAGCAGCGTAGTGGATACAGGCACCCAGATGTTAGCTTTCTTT.